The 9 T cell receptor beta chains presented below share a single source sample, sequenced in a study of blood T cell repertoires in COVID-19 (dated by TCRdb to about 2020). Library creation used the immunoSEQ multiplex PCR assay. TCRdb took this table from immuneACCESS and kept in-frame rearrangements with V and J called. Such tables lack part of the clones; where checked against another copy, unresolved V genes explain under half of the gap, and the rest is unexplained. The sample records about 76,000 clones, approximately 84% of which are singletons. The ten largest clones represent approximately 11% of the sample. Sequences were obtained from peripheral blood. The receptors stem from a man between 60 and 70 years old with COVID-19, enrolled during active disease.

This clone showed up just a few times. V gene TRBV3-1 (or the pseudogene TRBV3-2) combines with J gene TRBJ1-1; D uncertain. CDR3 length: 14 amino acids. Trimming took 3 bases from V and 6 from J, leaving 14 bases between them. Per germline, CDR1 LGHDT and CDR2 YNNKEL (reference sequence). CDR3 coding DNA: TGTGCCAGCAGCCACTCGGAGGGAAGGGCTGAAGCTTTCTTT. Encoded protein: CASSHSEGRAEAFF.

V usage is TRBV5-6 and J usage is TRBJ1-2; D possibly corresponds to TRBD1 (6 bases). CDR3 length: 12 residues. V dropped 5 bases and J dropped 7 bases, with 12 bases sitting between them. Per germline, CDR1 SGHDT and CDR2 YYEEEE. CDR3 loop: CASSSGVGGYTF. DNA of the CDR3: TGTGCCAGCAGTTCAGGGGTGGGTGGCTACACCTTC.

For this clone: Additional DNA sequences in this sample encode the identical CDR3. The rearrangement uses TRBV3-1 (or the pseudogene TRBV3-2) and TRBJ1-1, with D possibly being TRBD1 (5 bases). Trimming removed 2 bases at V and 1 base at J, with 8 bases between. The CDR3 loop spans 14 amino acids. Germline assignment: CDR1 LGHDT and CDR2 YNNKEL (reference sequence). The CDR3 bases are TGTGCCAGCAGCCAACAGGGAGGGAACACTGAAGCTTTCTTT. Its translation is CASSQQGGNTEAFF.

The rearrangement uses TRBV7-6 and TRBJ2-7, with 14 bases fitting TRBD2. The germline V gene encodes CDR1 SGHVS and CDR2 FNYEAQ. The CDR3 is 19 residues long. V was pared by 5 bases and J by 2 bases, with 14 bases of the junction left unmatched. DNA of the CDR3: TGTGCCAGCAGCGCCCCCGGGCGGACTAGCGGGGGGCGTCCCTACGAGCAGTACTTC. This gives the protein CASSAPGRTSGGRPYEQYF. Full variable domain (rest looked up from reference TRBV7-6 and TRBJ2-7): GAGVSQSPRYKVTKRGQDVALRCDPISGHVSLYWYRQALGQGPEFLTYFNYEAQQDKSGLPNDRFSAERPEGSISTLTIQRTEQRDSAMYRCASSAPGRTSGGRPYEQYFGPGTRLTVT.

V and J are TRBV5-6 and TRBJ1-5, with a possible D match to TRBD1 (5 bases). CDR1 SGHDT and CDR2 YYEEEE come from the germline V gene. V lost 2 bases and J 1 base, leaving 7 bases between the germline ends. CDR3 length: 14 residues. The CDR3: CASSFGQSNQPQHF. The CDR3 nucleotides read TGTGCCAGCAGCTTTGGACAAAGCAATCAGCCCCAGCATTTT.

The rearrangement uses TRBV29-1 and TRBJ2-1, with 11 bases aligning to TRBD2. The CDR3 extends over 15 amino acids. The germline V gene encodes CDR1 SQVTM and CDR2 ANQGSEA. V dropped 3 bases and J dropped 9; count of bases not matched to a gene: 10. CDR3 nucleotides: TGCAGCGTTGAGAGAGGGACTAGCGGCTTGGGTGAGCAGTTCTTC. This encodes CSVERGTSGLGEQFF.

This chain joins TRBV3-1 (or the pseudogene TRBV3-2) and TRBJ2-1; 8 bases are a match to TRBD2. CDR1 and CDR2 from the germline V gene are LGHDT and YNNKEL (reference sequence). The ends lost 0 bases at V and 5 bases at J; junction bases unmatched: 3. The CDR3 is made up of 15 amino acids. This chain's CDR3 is CASSQDQAGDNEQFF. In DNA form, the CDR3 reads TGTGCCAGCAGCCAAGATCAAGCGGGGGACAATGAGCAGTTCTTC.

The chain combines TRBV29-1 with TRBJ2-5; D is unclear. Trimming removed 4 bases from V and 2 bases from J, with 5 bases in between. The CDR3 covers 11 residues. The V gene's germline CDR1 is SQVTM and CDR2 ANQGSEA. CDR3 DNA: TGCAGCGTTGTACTTCAAGAGACCCAGTACTTC. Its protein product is CSVVLQETQYF.

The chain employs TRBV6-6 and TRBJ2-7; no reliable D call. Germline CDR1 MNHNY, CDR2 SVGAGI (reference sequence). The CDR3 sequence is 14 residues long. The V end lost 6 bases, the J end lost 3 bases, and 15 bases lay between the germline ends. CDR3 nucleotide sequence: TGTGCCAGCAGACTACCCGGCTCCGGCTACGAGCAGTACTTC. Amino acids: CASRLPGSGYEQYF.